Sequencing of this T cell receptor beta chain was carried out in a study of identical twins. TCRdb recomputed calls from the 5' RACE reads with MiXCR, one row per CDR3 protein. The table shows fewer than 250,000 distinct CDR3 sequences, with over 8% occurring only once. The CDR3 is made up of 13 amino acids. V was trimmed by 2 bases and J by 0 bases, leaving 8 bases between them. Per the germline V gene, CDR1 is DFQATT and CDR2 is SNEGSKA (reference sequence). The receptor was derived from a woman aged 18-29 years in good health. The source material was memory (CD45RO+) T cells sorted from blood. The rearrangement links TRBV20-1 to TRBJ2-7; no clear D gene. CDR3 coding DNA: TGCAGTGCTAGAATGGCCGACTCCTACGAGCAGTACTTC. It translates to CSARMADSYEQYF.